The subject of this entry is one T cell receptor beta chain. These data originate in a study of blood T cell repertoires in COVID-19. Study-level background: Acute and convalescent COVID-19 specimens originated in the United States, Italy and Spain. The cDNA or gDNA used as material had been derived from T cells, B-cell-depleted T cells, or PBMCs.

Some clones are missing from TCRdb's copy, which holds only in-frame ones; the method was immunoSEQ multiplex PCR. This table has 60,000 to 75,000 clones, about nine tenths appearing once. The CDR3 is made up of 14 amino acids. The V gene lost 2 bases and the J gene lost 3 bases, with 11 bases spanning the gap. CDR1 is SGHNT, CDR2 YYREEE, per germline (reference sequence). This clonotype was obtained from a man aged 25 to 40 with acute or convalescent COVID-19. The V call is TRBV5-4, the J call TRBJ1-1; D unclear. Sequenced: peripheral blood. The CDR3 DNA reads as TGTGCCAGCAGCTTCCGGGGTAAAGACACTGAAGCTTTCTTT. This gives the protein CASSFRGKDTEAFF.